This T cell receptor beta chain stems from a study of memory CD4+ T cells and cytomegalovirus serostatus (dated by TCRdb to between 2019 and 2020). Study-wide context: A total of some 35 healthy Belgian adults, of whom 9 were CMV seropositive and some 25 were CMV seronegative, were included in the cohort. The study sequenced CD4+ memory TCRbeta repertoires of a Belgian cohort with known cytomegalovirus serostatus to replicate a published TCR-based CMV serostatus classifier.

Broad study findings and their caveats: For CMV serostatus prediction, a median bootstrapped AUC of 0.95 was reached with the original framework, and a median bootstrapped AUC of roughly 0.89 was reached with a US-trained random forest. Unlike the original study, which covered naive and memory CD4+ and CD8+ populations, the Belgian study sequenced only CD4+CD45RO+ memory cells. Among the 160 or so previously reported CMV-associated TCRbeta sequences, 60 to 85 showed up in the CD4+ memory repertoires, with each one found in between one and five individuals. On the Belgian cohort, the classifier based on the original framework reached a median bootstrapped AUC of roughly 0.94, with a 95% CI of 0.76-1.00. The results were interpreted as suggesting that the CMV-associated TCR signature is largely present in the CD4+ memory repertoire.

V gives up 5 bases and J gives up 2 bases, and the segment between their germline ends measures 9 bases. The CDR3 has 13 amino acids, counting the end cysteine and phenylalanine. CDR3 DNA only is kept here, 39 bases in frame from base 1. CDR1 MNHEY and CDR2 SVGAGI are derived from the germline V gene. A FACSAria II was used to sort memory CD4+ T cells, defined as single viable CD3+CD4+CD8-CD45RO+ cells. CMV serostatus was determined using a Roche Elecsys assay that detects serum IgG against CMV pp150, pp28, p38 and p52. Once the samples were thawed, total CD4+ T cells were enriched through positive selection using CD4 magnetic microbeads. Samples originated from another study that specifically interrogated the CD4+ T cell memory repertoire. Peripheral blood mononuclear cells were isolated and cryopreserved according to standard operating procedures, and serum was stored at -80 degrees C. The staining relied on CD3-PerCP (BW264/56), CD4-APC (RPA-T4), CD45RO-PE (UCHT1) and CD8-Pacific Orange (3B5) antibodies, and Sytox blue was used to exclude non-viable cells.

Details on this clone: Its specific antigen is unknown. No base quality information exists; no much larger clone differs at one position.

The Quick-DNA Microprep Kit was used to extract genomic DNA from the sorted cells. TCRbeta DNA was amplified with the immunoSEQ hsTCRbeta kit following the manufacturer's protocol. An Illumina MiSeq instrument was used to sequence the TCRbeta libraries. As for the authors' bioinformatics: After out-of-frame sequences were removed, 2 million to 2.5 million distinct TCRbeta sequences remained, averaging about 66,813 per individual. Each individual was scored by the count of about 150 previously reported CMV-associated TCRbeta sequences and the total productive distinct TCRbeta count. A beta-binomial model was reimplemented in Python, and scikit-learn random forests with default parameters were trained on US cohort data. Classifier performance on the Belgian cohort was summarized as median AUC with percentile confidence intervals over 10,000 bootstrap iterations. What TCRdb holds here is the immuneACCESS table cut down to in-frame rearrangements. Part of the clones is not present; checked against another copy, under half of the missing clones reflect an unresolved V gene, and the others are unexplained. The D gene and trimming were derived from the DNA, and the V and J assignments and clone size from that table. A total of tens of thousands of clones appear in this sample, just under 80% of them only once. Of the sample, less than 0.6% falls within the top ten clones.

Specimen: memory CD4+ T cells from blood. Recombination linked TRBV6-5 to TRBJ2-5; the D gene is not confidently resolved. The clonotype originates from an adult in good health and CMV-seronegative. The DNA sequence reads TGTGCCAGCAGTCGCTATACGCAAGAGACCCAGTACTTC. It translates as CASSRYTQETQYF.